Below, 12 T cell receptor beta chains from the same sample are listed, as sequenced in a study of blood T cell repertoires in COVID-19. Only in-frame clones appear in the TCRdb table, and some are missing; sequencing was by immunoSEQ multiplex PCR. Of around 68,000 clones in the sample, around 86% are singletons; the top ten hold about 7%. The sequencing input was peripheral blood. These receptors all come from a middle-aged man with active COVID-19.

The chain couples TRBV27 to TRBJ2-5; the match to TRBD1 covers 7 bases. V was pared by 4 bases and J by 4 bases, with 9 bases of the junction left unmatched. CDR1 is MNHEY and CDR2 is SMNVEV in the germline V gene (reference sequence). This CDR3 spans 15 amino acids. This CDR3 is CASSSTTGVLETQYF. The CDR3 region has the DNA TGTGCCAGCAGTTCAACTACAGGGGTACTAGAGACCCAGTACTTC.

The chain has TRBV5-4 and TRBJ1-4, with 9 positions matching TRBD1. V dropped 5 bases and J dropped 7; count of bases not matched to a gene: 6. CDR1 is SGHNT, CDR2 YYREEE, per germline (reference sequence). The CDR3 is made up of 14 amino acids. The CDR3 sequence is CASSLQGAGEKLFF. The CDR3 DNA reads as TGTGCCAGCAGTTTACAGGGGGCGGGTGAAAAACTGTTTTTT.

This chain connects TRBV25-1 to TRBJ2-5; tentative D call: TRBD1 (5 bases). Per germline, CDR1 MGHDK and CDR2 SYGVNS. The CDR3 sequence is 15 residues long. Trimming removed 2 bases from V and 5 bases from J, with 15 bases in between. The CDR3 sequence: CASSEQGSYRETQYF. The CDR3 region has the DNA TGTGCCAGCAGTGAACAGGGAAGTTATCGGGAGACCCAGTACTTC.

CDR3 in DNA: TGTGCCAGCAGTGACCTGGGGCGGGGCTACACCTTC. It yields the protein CASSDLGRGYTF. The J gene is TRBJ1-2, the V gene TRBV6-4; a weak D match, TRBD1 (5 bases). Germline CDR1 reads MRHNA; CDR2 reads SNTAGT. The CDR3 is 12 residues long. Trimming removed 2 bases at V and 8 bases at J, with 9 bases between.

The rearrangement joins TRBV7-9 to TRBJ2-3; D is perhaps TRBD2 (5 bases). Trimming removed 6 bases from V and 2 bases from J, with 18 bases in between. This CDR3 contains 16 residues. Germline V gene sequence: CDR1 SEHNR, CDR2 FQNEAQ (reference sequence). As DNA, the CDR3 is TGTGCCAGCAGACTTTCGGCGGGCGGAAACACAGATACGCAGTATTTT. Its translation is CASRLSAGGNTDTQYF.

This clone was recorded a few times. J is TRBJ1-5 and V is TRBV7-2, with D tentatively TRBD1 (5 bases). Looked up from germline, CDR1 is SGHTA and CDR2 is FQGNSA. The CDR3 is 13 residues long. V was shortened by 1 base and J by 6 bases, with 7 bases between the two germline ends. This CDR3 reads CASSLDRTQPQHF. CDR3 sequence (DNA): TGTGCCAGCAGCTTAGACAGGACTCAGCCCCAGCATTTT.

V usage is TRBV6-2 or TRBV6-3 and J usage is TRBJ1-5, with D tentatively TRBD1 (6 bases). The CDR3 length is 18 residues. Trimming removed 2 bases at V and 2 bases at J, with 19 bases between. The germline V gene has CDR1 MNHEY and CDR2 SVGEGT. This CDR3 reads CASSYEAGAEWGNQPQHF. As DNA, the CDR3 is TGTGCCAGCAGTTACGAAGCAGGGGCCGAGTGGGGCAATCAGCCCCAGCATTTT.

This chain links TRBV19 with TRBJ2-3; possible D gene TRBD2, 5 bases. V dropped 7 bases and J dropped 0 bases, with 14 bases sitting between them. Germline-derived CDR1 and CDR2 are LNHDA and SQIVND (reference sequence). The CDR3 consists of 15 residues. The CDR3 nucleotides read TGTGCCAGTACCCCTAGCTCCTCCAGCACAGATACGCAGTATTTT. The encoded protein is CASTPSSSSTDTQYF.

The chain is built from TRBV21-1 and TRBJ1-2; the table calls TRBD1, which could not be checked here. TRBV21-1 has pseudogene status. This CDR3 is 20 amino acids long. In DNA form, the CDR3 reads TGTGCCAGCAGCAAAGGAGGAACGGGGACAGGGGGCCCACTCCACTATGGCTACACCTTC. Translated: CASSKGGTGTGGPLHYGYTF.

This clone has more than one count but fewer than ten. The rearrangement uses TRBV28 and TRBJ2-3; 7 bases are shared with TRBD1. The CDR3 extends over 16 amino acids. CDR1 and CDR2 (germline): MDHEN, SYDVKM. V was pared by 7 bases and J by 0 bases, with 10 bases of the junction left unmatched. The CDR3 DNA reads as TGTGCCAGCATGAGGGACAGAACATCTAGCACAGATACGCAGTATTTT. Translation gives CASMRDRTSSTDTQYF.

This chain uses TRBV9 with TRBJ2-4; D ambiguous. This CDR3 is built from 14 residues. In germline, CDR1 is SGDLS, CDR2 YYNGEE. The V end lost 4 bases, the J end lost 2 bases, and 10 bases lay between the germline ends. CDR3 residues: CASSRGPSKNIQYF. As DNA, the CDR3 is TGTGCCAGCAGCCGAGGTCCGTCCAAAAACATTCAGTACTTC.

J is TRBJ1-3 and V is TRBV11-2, with 7 bases fitting TRBD1. V shed 4 bases, J shed 4 bases, and the junction held 1 base outside the gene matches. This CDR3 is 13 amino acids long. The germline gives CDR1 SGHAT, CDR2 FQNNGV. CDR3 in DNA: TGTGCCAGCAGCTCGGGACAGGGAAACACCATATATTTT. This gives the protein CASSSGQGNTIYF. The full variable domain, its missing parts supplied by reference TRBV11-2 and TRBJ1-3, is EAGVAQSPRYKIIEKRQSVAFWCNPISGHATLYWYQQILGQGPKLLIQFQNNGVVDDSQLPKDRFSAERLKGVDSTLKIQPAKLEDSAVYLCASSSGQGNTIYFGEGSWLTVV.